This T cell receptor (beta chain) was observed in a study of cytomegalovirus exposure and HLA in healthy donors. CDR1 is KGHSH, CDR2 LQKENI, per germline. The trim removed 3 bases at V and 0 bases at J, leaving 3 bases unmatched. The CDR3 is 16 amino acids. In the PCR, 60 Vbeta and 13 Jbeta primers were used. Some clones are missing from TCRdb's copy, which holds only in-frame ones; the method was immunoSEQ multiplex PCR. The sample records about 180,000 clones, about 78% being singletons. This clone occurred a few times. Sequencing was performed on PBMCs. The source of this sequence is a man between 35 and 55 years old in good health and CMV-seronegative. The chain has TRBV18 and TRBJ1-4, with 8 positions matching TRBD1. For the CDR3, the DNA is TGTGCCAGCTCACCGACAGGGGAGGCAACTAATGAAAAACTGTTTTTT. This gives the protein CASSPTGEATNEKLFF. Based on the CDR3 plus reference TRBV18 and TRBJ1-4, the full variable domain is NAGVMQNPRHLVRRRGQEARLRCSPMKGHSHVYWYRQLPEEGLKFMVYLQKENIIDESGMPKERFSAEFPKEGPSILRIQQVVRGDSAAYFCASSPTGEATNEKLFFGSGTQLSVL.